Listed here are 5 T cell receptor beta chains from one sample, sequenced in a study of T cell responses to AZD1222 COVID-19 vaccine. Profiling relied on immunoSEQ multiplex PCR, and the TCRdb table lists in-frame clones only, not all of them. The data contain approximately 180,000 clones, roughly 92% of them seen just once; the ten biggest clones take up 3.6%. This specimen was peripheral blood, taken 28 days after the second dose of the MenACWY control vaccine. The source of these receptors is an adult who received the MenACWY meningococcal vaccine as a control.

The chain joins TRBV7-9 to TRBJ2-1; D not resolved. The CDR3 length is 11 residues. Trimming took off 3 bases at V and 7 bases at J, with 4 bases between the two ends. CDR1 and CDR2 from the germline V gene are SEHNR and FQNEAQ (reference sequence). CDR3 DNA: TGTGCCAGCAGCTTTGTGAATGAGCAGTTCTTC. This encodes CASSFVNEQFF.

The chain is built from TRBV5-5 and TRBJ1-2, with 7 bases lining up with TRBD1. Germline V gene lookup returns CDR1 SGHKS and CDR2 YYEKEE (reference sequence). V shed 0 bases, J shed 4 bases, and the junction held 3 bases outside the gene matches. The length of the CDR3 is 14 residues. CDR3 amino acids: CASSLETGIYGYTF. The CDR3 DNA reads TGTGCCAGCAGCTTGGAGACAGGGATCTATGGCTACACCTTC.

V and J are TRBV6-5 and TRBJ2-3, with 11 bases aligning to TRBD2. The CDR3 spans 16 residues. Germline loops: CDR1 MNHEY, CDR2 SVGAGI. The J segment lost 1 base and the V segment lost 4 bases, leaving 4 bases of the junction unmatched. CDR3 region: CASSFGTSGGTDTQYF. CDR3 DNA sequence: TGTGCCAGCAGTTTTGGGACTAGCGGCGGCACAGATACGCAGTATTTT.

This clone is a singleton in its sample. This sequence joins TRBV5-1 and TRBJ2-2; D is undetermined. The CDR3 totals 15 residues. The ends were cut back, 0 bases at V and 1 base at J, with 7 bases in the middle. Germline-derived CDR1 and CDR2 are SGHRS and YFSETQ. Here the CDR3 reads CASSLASGNTGELFF. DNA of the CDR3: TGCGCCAGCAGCTTGGCATCGGGGAACACCGGGGAGCTGTTTTTT.

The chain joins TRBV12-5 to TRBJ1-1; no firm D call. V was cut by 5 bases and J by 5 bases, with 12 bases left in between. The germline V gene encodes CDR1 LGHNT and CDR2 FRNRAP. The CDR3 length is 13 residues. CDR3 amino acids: CASGKTPATEAFF. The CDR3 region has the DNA TGTGCTAGTGGTAAGACTCCGGCTACTGAAGCTTTCTTT.